The source of this T cell receptor beta chain is a study of beta chain features in type 1 diabetes. Study conclusions and caveats: Possibly, sequencing cDNA over-represented cells that had high TCR expression levels. Across all four CD4+ subsets, people with type 1 diabetes showed modestly shorter TCRB CDR3s.

The CDR3 is made up of 17 amino acids. The V gene lost 4 bases and the J gene lost 1 base, with 19 bases spanning the gap. Germline values: CDR1 LGHNA, CDR2 YNFKEQ. This clone was observed a few times. The target antigen is unknown. Over 95% purity was reached by all sorted populations. Every bit of the isolated RNA underwent reverse transcription, so sequencing read expressed TCRB transcripts. Profiled with immunoSEQ multiplex PCR; TCRdb holds only in-frame clones, not every one. The sample shows about 710,000 clones, roughly 13% of them seen only once. The clonotype originates from a man younger than 30 with type 1 diabetes. This rearrangement joins TRBV4-2 to TRBJ2-5; D remains unclear. Specimen: naive CD4+ T cells from blood. The CDR3: CASSRALTSATQETQYF. The CDR3 bases are TGTGCCAGCAGCCGGGCTTTGACGAGCGCCACCCAAGAGACCCAGTACTTC.